These T cell receptor beta chains were read from a single sample in a study of beta chain features in type 1 diabetes. The table came from immunoSEQ multiplex PCR; TCRdb's copy has only in-frame clones and leaves some out. This repertoire shows over 200,000 clones, roughly 10% found once; its top ten account for 0.017%. Source material: naive CD4+ T cells from blood. The receptors derive from a man younger than 40 with type 1 diabetes. The CDR3 runs from the conserved cysteine through the conserved F or W. The D gene is left open where the match is weak. Size is omitted from some rows. Given values are once, few, many or a class for expanded clones.

clone_size	v_call	d_call	j_call	cdr3_aa	cdr3_nt
few	TRBV7-2	TRBD2	TRBJ2-3	CASSLAGLAGVAQYF	TGTGCCAGCAGCTTAGCTGGGCTAGCGGGGGTGGCGCAGTATTTT
few	TRBV30	NA	TRBJ1-3	CAWSGAAGNTIYF	TGTGCCTGGAGTGGGGCAGCTGGAAACACCATATATTTT
NA	TRBV5-5	TRBD1	TRBJ2-3	CASSLPGTGLATQYF	TGTGCCAGCAGCTTGCCCGGGACAGGGCTGGCTACGCAGTATTTT
NA	TRBV7-8	TRBD1	TRBJ1-4	CASSAHGTGWEKLFF	TGTGCCAGCAGCGCACACGGGACAGGGTGGGAGAAACTGTTTTTT
few	TRBV6-5	NA	TRBJ2-3	CASSPRDVRTDTQYF	TGTGCCAGCAGTCCGCGGGACGTAAGAACAGATACGCAGTATTTT
NA	TRBV7-6	NA	TRBJ1-4	CASSARVKSNEKLFF	TGTGCCAGCAGCGCCAGGGTCAAGAGTAATGAAAAACTGTTTTTT
NA	TRBV28	TRBD1	TRBJ1-2	CASRAQGANLYGYTF	TGTGCCAGCAGGGCACAGGGGGCCAACCTCTATGGCTACACCTTC
NA	TRBV28	NA	TRBJ2-1	CASSARPGNEQFF	TGTGCCAGCAGTGCAAGACCGGGCAATGAGCAGTTCTTC
NA	TRBV6-5	TRBD1	TRBJ1-1	CASSSLHRGNTEAFF	TGTGCCAGCAGTTCATTACACAGGGGGAACACTGAAGCTTTCTTT
NA	TRBV29-1	TRBD2	TRBJ2-7	CSVQVAGLSSYEQYF	TGCAGCGTGCAAGTAGCGGGTCTAAGCTCCTACGAGCAGTACTTC
NA	TRBV5-6	NA	TRBJ2-5	CASSSLGSYQETQYF	TGTGCCAGCAGCTCCCTCGGGTCGTACCAAGAGACCCAGTACTTC